These 3 T cell receptor beta chains were sequenced from one sample in a study of vaccination and CD4 T cells after COVID-19. Sequencing of DNA taken from cultured CD4+ T cells relied on the Oncomine TCR Beta short-read assay. TCRdb itself ran the PCR reads through MiXCR, one entry per CDR3 protein. The sample shows around 6,100 distinct CDR3 sequences, around two fifths of them seen only once. Their cognate antigens are unknown. Noted treatment: approximately nine-day PBMC culture with coronavirus spike peptide pools or control peptides (ViraFEST assay). Investigators obtained the unexposed donor's CD4+ T cells before the COVID-19 pandemic (2011-2018). Sequencing input: CD4+ T cells from blood, cultured in vitro. Receptors were obtained from a human donor in good health.

This sequence joins TRBV5-4 and TRBJ2-7, with a tentative D call TRBD2 (5 bases). The CDR3 contains 13 residues. In germline, CDR1 is SGHNT, CDR2 YYREEE (reference sequence). Trimming took off 2 bases at V and 0 bases at J, with 6 bases between the two ends. This CDR3 is CASSFGNSYEQYF. The DNA for the CDR3 is TGTGCCAGCAGCTTCGGGAACTCCTACGAGCAGTACTTC.

The V call is TRBV7-2, the J call TRBJ1-1; 7 bases align to TRBD1. The V gene's germline CDR1 is SGHTA and CDR2 FQGNSA. With V trimmed by 6 bases and J by 4 bases, 5 bases remained unmatched. CDR3 length equals 13 residues. CDR3 amino acids: CASRIAGGTEAFF. The CDR3 coding sequence is TGTGCCAGCAGGATAGCAGGGGGCACTGAAGCTTTCTTT.

This clonotype came up a few times. V and J are TRBV7-9 and TRBJ2-4, with D tentatively TRBD2 (6 bases). Per the germline V gene, CDR1 is SEHNR and CDR2 is FQNEAQ (reference sequence). This CDR3 has 13 residues. V was cut by 3 bases and J by 8 bases, with 11 bases left in between. Written as DNA, the CDR3 is TGTGCCAGCAGCTTTATTTCGGGAGACATTCAGTACTTC. Amino acids: CASSFISGDIQYF.